This T cell receptor (beta chain) emerged from a study of cytomegalovirus exposure and HLA in healthy donors. As concerns this clone: Its antigen is currently unknown.

Points from the study as a whole: In a later analysis, TCR beta V- and J-gene trimming was associated with a missense DCLRE1C variant. By HLA locus, TCR association rates varied in a later analysis, with DRB1 showing the most and HLA-C the fewest. Despite most TCR sequences being rare, some public TCRs occurred in many donors.

The CDR3 covers 15 residues. V was cut by 0 bases and J by 5 bases, with 12 bases left in between. From germline, CDR1 is SGHRS and CDR2 YFSETQ. In the PCR, 60 Vbeta and 13 Jbeta primers were used. The repertoire was sequenced with immunoSEQ multiplex PCR; TCRdb's copy has only in-frame clones and lacks some. The sample records approximately 70,000 clones, around 70% being singletons. Sequencing was performed on PBMCs. The rearrangement joins TRBV5-1 to TRBJ1-5, with D tentatively TRBD1 (5 bases). The TCR comes from a human donor in good health. CDR3 DNA: TGCGCCAGCAGCTTGGAGGGCAGGGTAGATCAGCCCCAGCATTTT. This gives the protein CASSLEGRVDQPQHF. Supplemented by reference TRBV5-1 and TRBJ1-5, the full variable domain reads KAGVTQTPRYLIKTRGQQVTLSCSPISGHRSVSWYQQTPGQGLQFLFEYFSETQRNKGNFPGRFSGRQFSNSRSEMNVSTLELGDSALYLCASSLEGRVDQPQHFGDGTRLSIL.